This TCR beta chain originates from a study of cytomegalovirus exposure and HLA in healthy donors (dated by TCRdb to the late 2010s). Broadly, across the study: An earlier analysis of several hundred of the donors reported approximately 270 Gb of sequence data and 117 million unique TCR beta sequences from about 180 million T cells. The study used immunosequencing to profile the T cell repertoires of approximately 650 subjects and linked those repertoires to cytomegalovirus serostatus. The study aimed to test whether cataloging public T cell receptors could reveal signatures of past pathogen exposure. About 5 DR-DQ haplotypes were handled as single units for association and clustering, since linkage in the cohort was strong. Of the roughly 390 genotyped donors, approximately 80% fell in the genetic ancestry cluster associated with self-reported Caucasian donors. All discovery cohort repertoires had been generated on a single sequencing platform. A later analysis re-analyzed previously published TCR beta repertoires from 660 or so donors and added high-resolution HLA genotyping to study TCR occurrence patterns. Typing coverage differed by locus: A, B, C, DRB1 and DQB1 were typed in about 620-640 donors, DQA1 in 522, DPA1 in approximately 600, and DPB1 in just under 490. Donor age, sex, ethnicity and CMV serostatus were compiled alongside the repertoire data. Besides the first cohort of 666 subjects, a separate validation cohort made up of over 95 different subjects was used. An early release that covered some 630 HLA-typed donors contained approximately 300 gigabases of sequencing data and 70 million to 100 million unique TCR sequences. A later genetic analysis took genome-wide SNP genotypes for about three fifths of the 666 donors and used that subset as a discovery cohort. Among 398 genotyped donors of the cohort, an average of approximately 250,000 unique TCR beta nucleotide sequences were sequenced per donor, roughly a sixth of them non-productive. The study combined high-throughput TCR immunosequencing, statistical association of individual TCRs with disease status, and machine learning to predict cytomegalovirus infection status. The later analysis used no new phenotypic data to find candidate immune exposures, relying instead on TCR beta sequences and their occurrence across donors. HLA typing covered class I and class II loci at four-digit resolution. An earlier analysis of approximately 640 of the donors applied high-throughput TCR beta sequencing to assess whether each TCR beta V gene segment acted as functional or pseudogenic.

A note on this clone: The antigen it recognizes is unknown. Base quality data are lacking; no much larger clone is found one base away.

CDR1 and CDR2 (SEHNR, FQNEAQ) derive from the germline V gene (reference sequence). The V and J ends are trimmed by 2 bases and 3 bases, leaving 8 bases between them. Reading from cysteine to phenylalanine, the CDR3 counts 14 amino acids. CDR3 DNA is the only sequence kept; it has 42 bases, read in frame from the first base. Libraries were prepared through the immunoSEQ multiplex PCR assay. The multiplex PCR relied on a mix of 60 forward primers for TCR Vbeta segments and 13 reverse primers for TCR Jbeta segments. The CDR3 region of rearranged TCR beta genes was amplified from genomic DNA by a multiplex PCR assay. On the Illumina HiSeq System, the amplified TCR beta libraries were sequenced as 87-base-pair reads. The paper's data handling went like this. A later analysis counted tens of millions of unique TCR beta chains across the 640 or so repertoires, and approximately 11 million of these chains were shared by at least two donors. Raw reads were error-corrected and collapsed into unique sequences with a nearest-neighbor algorithm that merged closely related sequences to remove PCR and sequencing errors. To assign V, D and J gene segments, CDR3 sequences were aligned to IMGT reference sequences. For a sequence to be retained, at least a six-nucleotide match to both a V gene segment and a J gene segment was required. Rearrangements were classified as productive when the CDR3 lacked stop codons and remained in frame with V and J, and all other rearrangements were classified as non-productive. Following IMGT convention, CDR3 was defined as the stretch from the second conserved V-encoded cysteine up to the conserved J-encoded phenylalanine. In an earlier analysis of 587 of the donors, sequences lacking an unambiguous match to a single V gene segment were excluded. In an earlier analysis of some 590 of the donors, a V segment was called functional when productive rearrangements were above 56.7%, and segregating when the standard deviation between donors exceeded 5%. A statistical classification framework was built to diagnose cytomegalovirus status from the catalog of TCR beta chain sequences. In a later analysis, V and J genes were assigned by comparing TCR nucleotide sequences against IMGT/GENE-DB human TR gene sequences. Using the TCRdist pipeline, a later analysis assigned CDR3 sequences along with most-parsimonious VDJ recombination scenarios. In a later analysis, each TCR beta chain was defined by its CDR3 amino acid sequence together with its V-gene family, and reads without a unique V-gene family were excluded. As a way to deal with suspected cross-contamination and a sequencing artifact, a later analysis dropped over 550 nucleotide sequences that were highly shared and had low generation probability. For each public chain, a later analysis derived a clonal expansion index from normalized ranks of inferred template counts within each repertoire. Generation probabilities in a later analysis came from a VDJ recombination model fitted to out-of-frame rearrangements, and those results were checked against IGoR. In a later analysis, TCR-TCR, TCR-HLA and TCR-CMV co-occurrence was scored with hypergeometric tests, and a repertoire-size bias correction was applied to TCR pairs. In a later analysis, false discovery rates were estimated by permuting HLA or CMV assignments 20 times. In a later analysis, co-occurring TCRs were grouped with DBSCAN, and TCRdist sequence similarity was added when clustering was performed within HLA-allele-positive subsets. Co-occurrence clustering excluded repertoires with fewer than 30,000 or more than 120,000 public chains, plus five with anomalous nucleotide sharing. TCRdb limited this immuneACCESS table to in-frame rearrangements with V and J called. A share of clones is missing; checked studies link under half to unresolved V genes, and the rest is unexplained. The V and J calls and the clone size are those of that table, but D and trimming were determined from the DNA. The sample has roughly 100,000 clones on record, 70% to 80% of them singletons. The top ten constitute roughly 1.3% of the sample.

The cohort comprised fewer than 700 healthy bone marrow donors. At the time of sampling, every cohort member was nominally healthy, though immune exposures that went unrecorded were likely present. The donor was CMV seronegative and belonged to the group of over 350 seronegative cohort members. A peripheral blood sample was provided by each donor, and peripheral blood mononuclear cells were used for TCR beta sequencing. The Qiagen DNeasy Blood Extraction Kit was used to extract genomic DNA from the blood cell samples. What the work shows at the level of the full study, not this receptor alone: According to a later analysis, parvovirus B19, influenza, CMV and Epstein-Barr virus appeared linked to several top co-occurrence clusters. Because the 87-base-pair reads could not distinguish some IMGT-functional V segments, including TRBV6-2 and TRBV6-3, those segments were excluded. The classifier was reported to diagnose cytomegalovirus status with high specificity and sensitivity in both the original and validation cohorts. An association between a missense DCLRE1C variant and V-gene and J-gene trimming of TCR beta chains was found in a later genetic analysis and replicated in an independent cohort. When HLA alleles, especially DR and DQ, strongly co-occurred, attributing TCR associations to individual alleles was difficult. In a later analysis, TCR association rates were found to vary across HLA loci, with the most associated TCRs seen for DRB1 alleles and the fewest for HLA-C alleles. Because HLA typing was unavailable for some donors at each locus, only the typed subset was used in association tests. A later analysis found that most CMV-associated TCR beta chains appeared HLA-restricted, with HLA associations seemingly driven largely by CMV exposure. Most TCR sequences were seen in very few donors, while some public TCRs were found in many individuals. In the study, 150 to 200 TCR beta chains were listed as associated with cytomegalovirus. Presence/absence analyses assumed roughly uniform sequencing depth across donors, an assumption that may not hold. A later analysis found that HLA-associated TCR beta chains were more clonally expanded and had lower generation probabilities than equally common non-associated chains. In vitro tests confirmed that a few of the cytomegalovirus-associated TCR beta chains recognize cytomegalovirus antigens. A further reported finding was that TCR beta sequences accurately predicted the HLA-A and HLA-B alleles for most subjects in the first cohort. In this cohort, only TCR beta chains were sequenced, and detectable features were limited by the absence of alpha or paired-chain data. In a later genetic analysis, fewer N-insertions in productive TCRs were reported among donors in an Asian-associated ancestry cluster than the approximately 670-donor mean. The only immune exposure information available for the cohort was CMV serostatus. Because counts were too low, 15 or so rarely observed V segments, including chromosome 9 orphons, were excluded from the earlier analysis of 587 of the donors. A later analysis associated about 17,000 TCR beta sequences with specific HLA alleles at a false discovery rate of 0.05. In an earlier analysis of around 600 of the donors, most TCR beta V segments appeared in productive rearrangements about 87% or about 30% of the time, broadly matching IMGT annotations. Linkage disequilibrium might explain the correlated functional status among segregating V segments, but an unknown experimental factor could not be excluded. A cluster of highly shared sequence variants was judged likely to represent a technical artifact of the sequencing pipeline. The authors suggested that the approach could potentially be generalized to other disease states and immunological phenotypes.

This clonotype was obtained from a man aged 35 to 55 in good health and CMV-seronegative. This receptor chain uses TRBV7-9 and TRBJ1-3; perhaps TRBD1 is the D gene, with 6 bases matching. Material for sequencing was PBMCs. The CDR3 loop reads CASSLRGGGNTIYF. The DNA sequence follows: TGTGCCAGCAGCTTAAGAGGGGGTGGAAACACCATATATTTT.